One sample yielded the 7 T cell receptor beta chains listed below, sequenced in a study of cytomegalovirus exposure and HLA in healthy donors. With 60 Vbeta and 13 Jbeta primers, the PCR was carried out. Here immunoSEQ multiplex PCR was the method, and the copy in TCRdb shows in-frame clones only, minus some. The sample contains 95,000 to 150,000 clones, approximately 73% of which appear only once. Sequencing used PBMCs. These receptors all come from a man aged 60-69 years in good health and CMV-seropositive.

This clone has only one observation. The rearrangement joins TRBV11-2 to TRBJ2-5; 8 bases align to TRBD2. V lost 1 base and J lost 5; bases outside the gene matches: 6. The germline CDR1 and CDR2 sequences are SGHAT and FQNNGV. The CDR3 loop spans 15 amino acids. The CDR3 reads CASSLAGLVIETQYF. The CDR3 coding sequence is TGTGCCAGCAGCTTAGCGGGACTAGTAATTGAGACCCAGTACTTC.

CDR3 loop: CASSSSNEQFF. The DNA of the CDR3 is TGTGCCAGCAGCTCGAGTAATGAGCAGTTCTTC. The chain has TRBV13 and TRBJ2-1; D gene ambiguous. Germline-derived CDR1 and CDR2 are PRHDT and FYEKMQ (reference sequence). V shed 4 bases and J shed 7 bases, with 5 bases lying between them. The CDR3 is 11 amino acids.

The chain has TRBV6-1 and TRBJ1-2; 10 bases are shared with TRBD1. The CDR3 is made up of 15 amino acids. The V and J ends lost 4 bases and 2 bases, in that order; junction bases with no gene match: 4. Germline CDR1 is MNHNS and CDR2 is SASEGT. In nucleotides, the CDR3 is TGTGCCAGCAGTGGTTGGGACAGGGGCAACTATGGCTACACCTTC. It yields the protein CASSGWDRGNYGYTF.

The chain is built from TRBV19 and TRBJ2-7; 8 bases align to TRBD2. CDR1 LNHDA and CDR2 SQIVND come from the germline V gene (reference sequence). This CDR3 is built from 15 residues. J lost 3 bases, V lost 6 bases, and 10 bases had no gene match. CDR3 region: CASSIYSGAGYEQYF. The CDR3 DNA reads as TGTGCCAGTAGCATTTATAGCGGGGCCGGCTACGAGCAGTACTTC.

J is TRBJ2-7 and V is TRBV5-1, with TRBD1 matching 12 bases. The V gene's germline CDR1 is SGHRS and CDR2 YFSETQ. Germline trimming cut 4 bases from V and 3 bases from J; bases unmatched to any gene: 5. The CDR3 sequence is 15 residues long. The CDR3 DNA follows: TGCGCCAGCAGCGGGAGGGACAGGGGGCACTACGAGCAGTACTTC. Amino acid sequence: CASSGRDRGHYEQYF.

This clone was picked up one time. The V gene is TRBV5-1, the J gene TRBJ2-7; 8 bases line up with TRBD2. V gave up 6 bases and J gave up 1 base; unmatched junction bases: 3. From germline, CDR1 is SGHRS and CDR2 YFSETQ. This CDR3 is 13 amino acids long. CDR3 residues: CASNAGGSYEQYF. As DNA, the CDR3 is TGCGCCAGCAATGCGGGGGGTTCCTACGAGCAGTACTTC.

The rearrangement joins TRBV25-1 to TRBJ1-1; 7 bases match TRBD1. The CDR3 contains 15 residues. Per germline, CDR1 MGHDK and CDR2 SYGVNS. After removal of 4 bases from V and 3 bases from J, the junction contained 8 bases not matched to a gene. The CDR3 here is CASSGSRTGDTEAFF. The DNA of the CDR3 is TGTGCCAGCAGTGGATCCCGGACAGGCGACACTGAAGCTTTCTTT. Full variable domain (missing parts from reference TRBV25-1 and TRBJ1-1): EADIYQTPRYLVIGTGKKITLECSQTMGHDKMYWYQQDPGMELHLIHYSYGVNSTEKGDLSSESTVSRIRTEHFPLTLESARPSHTSQYLCASSGSRTGDTEAFFGQGTRLTVV.